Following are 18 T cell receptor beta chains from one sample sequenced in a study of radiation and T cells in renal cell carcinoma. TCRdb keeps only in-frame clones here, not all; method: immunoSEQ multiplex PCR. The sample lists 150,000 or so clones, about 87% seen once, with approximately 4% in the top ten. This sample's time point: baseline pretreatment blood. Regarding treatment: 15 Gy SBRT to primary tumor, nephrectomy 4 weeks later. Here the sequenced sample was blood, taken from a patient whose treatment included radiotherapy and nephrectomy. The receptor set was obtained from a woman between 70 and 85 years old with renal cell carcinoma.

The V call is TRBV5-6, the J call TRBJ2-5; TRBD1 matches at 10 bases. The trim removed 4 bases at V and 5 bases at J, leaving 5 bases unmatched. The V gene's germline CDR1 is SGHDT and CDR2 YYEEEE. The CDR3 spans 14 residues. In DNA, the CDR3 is TGTGCCAGCAGCCCGACAGGGGGCGTGGAGACCCAGTACTTC. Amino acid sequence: CASSPTGGVETQYF.

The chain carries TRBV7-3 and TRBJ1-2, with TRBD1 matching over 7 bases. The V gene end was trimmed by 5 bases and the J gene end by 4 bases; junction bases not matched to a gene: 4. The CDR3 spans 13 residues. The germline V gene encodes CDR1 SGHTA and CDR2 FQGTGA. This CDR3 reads CASSGRTGYGYTF. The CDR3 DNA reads TGTGCCAGCAGCGGACGGACAGGCTATGGCTACACCTTC.

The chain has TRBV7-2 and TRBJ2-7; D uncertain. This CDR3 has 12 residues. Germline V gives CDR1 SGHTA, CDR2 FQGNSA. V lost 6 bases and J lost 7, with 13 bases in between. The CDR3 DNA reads TGTGCCAGCAGATTAATCCCCGGAGAGCAGTACTTC. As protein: CASRLIPGEQYF.

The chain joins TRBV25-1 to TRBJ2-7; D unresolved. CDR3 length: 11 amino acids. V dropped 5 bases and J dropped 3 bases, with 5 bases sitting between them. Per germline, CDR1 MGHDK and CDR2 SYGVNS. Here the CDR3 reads CASSQIYEQYF. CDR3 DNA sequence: TGTGCCAGCAGTCAAATCTACGAGCAGTACTTC.

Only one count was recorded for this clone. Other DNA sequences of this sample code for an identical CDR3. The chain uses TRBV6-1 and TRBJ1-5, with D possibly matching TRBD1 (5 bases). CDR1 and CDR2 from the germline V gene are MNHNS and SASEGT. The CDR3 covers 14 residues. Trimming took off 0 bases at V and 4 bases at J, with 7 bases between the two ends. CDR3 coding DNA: TGTGCCAGCAGTGAAGCTGGGGGGAATCAGCCCCAGCATTTT. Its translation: CASSEAGGNQPQHF.

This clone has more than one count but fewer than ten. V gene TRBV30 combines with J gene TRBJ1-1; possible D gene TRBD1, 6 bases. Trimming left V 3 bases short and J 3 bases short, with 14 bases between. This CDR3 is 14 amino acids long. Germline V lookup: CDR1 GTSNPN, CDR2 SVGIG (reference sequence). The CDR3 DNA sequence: TGTGCCTGGAGAAAGGACAGATGGGACACTGAAGCTTTCTTT. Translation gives CAWRKDRWDTEAFF. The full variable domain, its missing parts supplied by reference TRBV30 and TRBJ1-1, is SQTIHQWPATLVQPVGSPLSLECTVEGTSNPNLYWYRQAAGRGLQLLFYSVGIGQISSEVPQNLSASRPQDRQFILSSKKLLLSDSGFYLCAWRKDRWDTEAFFGQGTRLTVV.

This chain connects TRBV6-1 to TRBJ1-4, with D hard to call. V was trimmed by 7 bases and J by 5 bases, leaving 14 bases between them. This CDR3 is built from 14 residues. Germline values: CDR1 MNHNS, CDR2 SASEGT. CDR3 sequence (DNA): TGTGCCAGCACCGAAGCGGGGAGAAATGAAAAACTGTTTTTT. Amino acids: CASTEAGRNEKLFF.

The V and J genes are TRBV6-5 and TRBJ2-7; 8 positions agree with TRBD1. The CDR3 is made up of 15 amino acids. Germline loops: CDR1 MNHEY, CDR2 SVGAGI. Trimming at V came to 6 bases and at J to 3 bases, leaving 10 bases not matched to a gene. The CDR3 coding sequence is TGTGCCAGCAGCGGGCTTGGGACAGGCAACTACGAGCAGTACTTC. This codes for CASSGLGTGNYEQYF.

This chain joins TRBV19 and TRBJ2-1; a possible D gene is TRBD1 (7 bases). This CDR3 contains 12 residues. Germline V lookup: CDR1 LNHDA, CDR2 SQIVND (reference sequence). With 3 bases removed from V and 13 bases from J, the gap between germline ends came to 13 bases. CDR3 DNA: TGTGCCAGTAGTATTCCCCAGGGGGGACAGTTCTTC. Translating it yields CASSIPQGGQFF.

CDR3: CASSRRDDYGYTF. CDR3 nucleotides: TGTGCCAGCAGTAGGAGGGATGACTATGGCTACACCTTC. The chain employs TRBV6-5 and TRBJ1-2, with unresolved D. Trimming cost V 5 bases and J 3 bases, with 10 bases left between them. The CDR3 is 13 amino acids. The germline V gene has CDR1 MNHEY and CDR2 SVGAGI.

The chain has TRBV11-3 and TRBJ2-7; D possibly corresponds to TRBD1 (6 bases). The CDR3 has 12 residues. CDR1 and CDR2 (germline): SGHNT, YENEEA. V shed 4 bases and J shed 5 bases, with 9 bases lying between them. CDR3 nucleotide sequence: TGTGCCAGCAGCTCTACAGGGCACGAGCAGTACTTC. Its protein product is CASSSTGHEQYF.

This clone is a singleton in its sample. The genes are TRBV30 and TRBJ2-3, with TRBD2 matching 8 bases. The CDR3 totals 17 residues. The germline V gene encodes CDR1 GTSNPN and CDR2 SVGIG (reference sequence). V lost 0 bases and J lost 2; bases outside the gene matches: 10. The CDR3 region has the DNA TGTGCCTGGAGTGTCGGGGGGGCGGGAATCTTCACAGATACGCAGTATTTT. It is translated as CAWSVGGAGIFTDTQYF.

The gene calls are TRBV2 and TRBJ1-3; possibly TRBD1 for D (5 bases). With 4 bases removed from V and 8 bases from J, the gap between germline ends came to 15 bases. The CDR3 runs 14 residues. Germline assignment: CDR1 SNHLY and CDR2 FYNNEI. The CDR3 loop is CASSVVTGRDTIYF. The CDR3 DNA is TGTGCCAGCAGTGTAGTCACGGGGCGAGACACCATATATTTT.

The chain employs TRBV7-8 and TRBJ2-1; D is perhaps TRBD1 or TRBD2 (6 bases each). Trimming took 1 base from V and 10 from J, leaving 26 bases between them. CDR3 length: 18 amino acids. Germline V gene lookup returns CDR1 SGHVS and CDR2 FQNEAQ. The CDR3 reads CASSLEWGVLTGTREQFF. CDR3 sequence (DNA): TGTGCCAGCAGCTTAGAATGGGGGGTCTTGACGGGGACAAGGGAGCAGTTCTTC.

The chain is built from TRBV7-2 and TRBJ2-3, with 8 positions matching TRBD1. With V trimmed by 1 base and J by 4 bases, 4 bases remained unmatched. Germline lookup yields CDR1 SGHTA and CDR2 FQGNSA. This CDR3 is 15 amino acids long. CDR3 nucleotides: TGTGCCAGCAGCTTAGGGGACAGGCGCGCAGATACGCAGTATTTT. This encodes CASSLGDRRADTQYF.

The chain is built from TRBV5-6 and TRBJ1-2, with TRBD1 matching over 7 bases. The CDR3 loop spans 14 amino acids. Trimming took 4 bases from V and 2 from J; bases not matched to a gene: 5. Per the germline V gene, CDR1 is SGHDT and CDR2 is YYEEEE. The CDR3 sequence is CASSQGQNNYGYTF. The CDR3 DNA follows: TGTGCCAGCAGCCAGGGACAGAACAACTATGGCTACACCTTC.

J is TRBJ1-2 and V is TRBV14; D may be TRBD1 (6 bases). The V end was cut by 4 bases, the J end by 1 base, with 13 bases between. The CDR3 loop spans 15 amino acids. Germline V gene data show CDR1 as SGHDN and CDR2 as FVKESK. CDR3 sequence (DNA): TGTGCCAGCAGCCGTAGTGGGGGCGGTAACTATGGCTACACCTTC. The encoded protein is CASSRSGGGNYGYTF.

The CDR3 sequence: CASSRRGAAHTDTQYF. CDR3 nucleotides: TGTGCCAGCAGTCGCCGCGGGGCGGCGCACACAGATACGCAGTATTTT. The rearrangement links TRBV2 to TRBJ2-3; D is perhaps TRBD2 (6 bases). There are 16 residues in the CDR3. Germline CDR1 and CDR2: SNHLY and FYNNEI. V was shortened by 5 bases and J by 2 bases, with 17 bases between the two germline ends.